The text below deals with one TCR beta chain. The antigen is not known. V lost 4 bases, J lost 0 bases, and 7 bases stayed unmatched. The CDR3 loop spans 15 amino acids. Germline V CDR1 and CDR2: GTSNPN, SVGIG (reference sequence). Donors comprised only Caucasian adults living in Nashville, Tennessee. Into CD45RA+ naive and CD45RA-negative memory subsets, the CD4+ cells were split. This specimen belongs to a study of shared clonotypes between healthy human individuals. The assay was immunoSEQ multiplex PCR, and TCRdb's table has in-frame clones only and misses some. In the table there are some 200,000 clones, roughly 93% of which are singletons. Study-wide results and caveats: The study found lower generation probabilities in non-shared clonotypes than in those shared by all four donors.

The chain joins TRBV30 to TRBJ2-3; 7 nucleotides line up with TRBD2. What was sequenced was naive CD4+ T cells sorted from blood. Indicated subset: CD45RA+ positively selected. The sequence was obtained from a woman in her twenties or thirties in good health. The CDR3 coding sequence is TGTGCCTGGACTAGAGTGGGGGGGAGCACAGATACGCAGTATTTT. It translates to CAWTRVGGSTDTQYF.